The 13 T cell receptor beta chains listed next were all sequenced from one sample in a study of breast tumors, draining lymph nodes, adjacent tissues. TCRdb re-derived calls from the multiplex PCR reads in MiXCR, one entry per CDR3 protein. The sample lists 45,000 or so distinct CDR3 sequences; 20% to 25% were seen once. Sequenced input: breast tumor tissue. These receptors originate from a female donor with breast cancer. Some clones in this sample may be carry-over from other donors' samples.

This clonotype was counted many times. The chain has TRBV5-1 and TRBJ2-2; D call uncertain. Germline lookup yields CDR1 SGHRS and CDR2 YFSETQ. Trimming stripped 4 bases from V and 2 bases from J, with 12 bases between. The CDR3 is made up of 15 amino acids. CDR3 sequence: CASSTSGSNTGELFF. The DNA for the CDR3 is TGCGCCAGCAGCACCTCCGGGTCTAACACCGGGGAGCTGTTTTTT.

The table lists this clonotype with many counts. This chain joins TRBV4-1 and TRBJ1-5; D might be TRBD1 (5 bases). CDR1 and CDR2 from the germline V gene are MGHRA and YSYEKL. The CDR3 covers 14 residues. Trimming took 7 bases from V and 5 from J, leaving 15 bases between them. CDR3 sequence (DNA): TGCGCCAGCACCCGGGACTGGGGCGATCAGCCCCAGCATTTT. Protein product: CASTRDWGDQPQHF.

This clonotype was recorded at least ten times. V and J are TRBV9 and TRBJ2-7, with D tentatively TRBD2 (6 bases). V was shortened by 0 bases and J by 0 bases, with 7 bases between the two germline ends. Germline V CDR1 and CDR2: SGDLS, YYNGEE. This CDR3 is built from 14 residues. The CDR3: CASSVGGVSYEQYF. CDR3 DNA sequence: TGTGCCAGCAGCGTAGGGGGGGTCTCCTACGAGCAGTACTTC.

Of note for this clonotype: This may arise from a read error, as a much more abundant clone is one base away. This chain connects TRBV4-2 to TRBJ2-1, with 8 bases aligning to TRBD2. In germline, CDR1 is LGHNA, CDR2 YNFKEQ. This CDR3 comprises 16 residues. The CDR3 loop reads CASSQDLAGLYNERFF. CDR3 nucleotide sequence: TGTGCCAGCAGCCAAGATTTAGCGGGGCTCTACAATGAGCGGTTCTTC.

As concerns this clonotype: Its ends do not fully match the called genes, so a read error is possible. The rearrangement links TRBV11-2 to TRBJ2-1, with 12 bases aligning to TRBD2. The CDR3 extends over 16 amino acids. Germline assignment: CDR1 SGHAT and CDR2 FQNNGV. The CDR3, as DNA: TGCGCCAGCAGCCCCACCCTAGCGGGAGGGTACAATGAGCAGTTCTTC. This gives the protein CASSPTLAGGYNEQFF.

This clonotype has ten or more counts. V usage is TRBV7-8 and J usage is TRBJ2-5, with 9 bases that match TRBD2. Germline values: CDR1 SGHVS, CDR2 FQNEAQ. V dropped 4 bases and J dropped 5; count of bases not matched to a gene: 8. The CDR3 has 15 residues. The CDR3 DNA follows: TGTGCCAGCAGCTCCCCGGCGGCGGGGGGGGAGACCCAGTACTTC. Translated, it gives CASSSPAAGGETQYF. The variable domain in full, completed from reference TRBV7-8 and TRBJ2-5, reads GAGVSQSPRYKVAKRGQDVALRCDPISGHVSLFWYQQALGQGPEFLTYFQNEAQLDKSGLPSDRFFAERPEGSVSTLKIQRTQQEDSAVYLCASSSPAAGGETQYFGPGTRLLVL.

The V and J genes are TRBV27 and TRBJ2-1; tentatively, D is TRBD1 (6 bases). The V gene's germline CDR1 is MNHEY and CDR2 SMNVEV (reference sequence). With 2 bases removed from V and 5 bases from J, the gap between germline ends came to 10 bases. CDR3 length equals 14 residues. The CDR3 nucleotides are TGTGCCAGCAGTTTAAGGGGGTTTCACAATGAGCAGTTCTTC. It specifies CASSLRGFHNEQFF.

In its sample, this clonotype was seen many times. The rearrangement uses TRBV11-1 and TRBJ2-7, with D perhaps matching TRBD2 (6 bases). V was cut by 1 base and J by 0 bases, with 13 bases left in between. Germline CDR1 is SGHAT and CDR2 is FQDESV (reference sequence). The CDR3 spans 16 residues. The CDR3 region is CASSLGWGEDSYEQYF. CDR3 coding DNA: TGTGCCAGCAGCTTAGGCTGGGGGGAGGACTCCTACGAGCAGTACTTC.

This clonotype was picked up many times. This chain joins TRBV6-6 and TRBJ2-7; 8 bases agree with TRBD2. Trimming cost V 2 bases and J 3 bases; bases outside gene matches: 3. The CDR3 is made up of 14 amino acids. Germline loops: CDR1 MNHNY, CDR2 SVGAGI (reference sequence). In DNA form, the CDR3 reads TGTGCCAGCAGTTACGAGGGGACTAGCTACGAGCAGTACTTC. This encodes CASSYEGTSYEQYF.

Many counts were recorded for this clonotype. The chain has TRBV20-1 and TRBJ2-2, with D perhaps assigned TRBD1 or TRBD2 (5 bases each). The CDR3 length is 15 residues. Germline values: CDR1 DFQATT, CDR2 SNEGSKA (reference sequence). V lost 0 bases, J lost 5 bases, and 13 bases lay in between. The CDR3 DNA reads as TGCAGTGCTAGAGATCGGACTGAGGGGACCGGGGAGCTGTTTTTT. Amino acid sequence: CSARDRTEGTGELFF.

Ten or more counts support this clonotype. In DNA form, the CDR3 reads TGTGCCACCAAGATCACGGGACTAGCAGACAATGAGCAGTTCTTC. It encodes CATKITGLADNEQFF. This chain uses TRBV15 with TRBJ2-1; 9 nucleotides agree with TRBD2. The CDR3 extends over 15 amino acids. Germline V CDR1 and CDR2: LNHNV, YYDKDF (reference sequence). The V gene end was trimmed by 7 bases and the J gene end by 5 bases; junction bases not matched to a gene: 9. Complete variable domain (other parts from reference TRBV15 and TRBJ2-1): DAMVIQNPRYQVTQFGKPVTLSCSQTLNHNVMYWYQQKSSQAPKLLFHYYDKDFNNEADTPDNFQSRRPNTSFCFLDIRSPGLGDTAMYLCATKITGLADNEQFFGPGTRLTVL.

In this sample, this clonotype turned up many times. The chain combines TRBV7-3 with TRBJ2-3, with D unresolved. The V end lost 0 bases, the J end lost 5 bases, and 9 bases lay between the germline ends. This CDR3 has 14 residues. Germline lookup yields CDR1 SGHTA and CDR2 FQGTGA. The CDR3 region is CASSLTGLGDTQYF. DNA of the CDR3: TGTGCCAGCAGCTTAACGGGGTTGGGAGATACGCAGTATTTT.

This clonotype showed up many times. V is TRBV20-1 and J is TRBJ2-3; D tentatively reads TRBD1 or TRBD2 (5 bases each). Trimming left V 5 bases short and J 1 base short, with 16 bases between. Germline loops: CDR1 DFQATT, CDR2 SNEGSKA (reference sequence). The CDR3 has 15 residues. CDR3 in DNA: TGCAGTGCTCCGGACGTCATGGGGGGCACAGATACGCAGTATTTT. Protein product: CSAPDVMGGTDTQYF.